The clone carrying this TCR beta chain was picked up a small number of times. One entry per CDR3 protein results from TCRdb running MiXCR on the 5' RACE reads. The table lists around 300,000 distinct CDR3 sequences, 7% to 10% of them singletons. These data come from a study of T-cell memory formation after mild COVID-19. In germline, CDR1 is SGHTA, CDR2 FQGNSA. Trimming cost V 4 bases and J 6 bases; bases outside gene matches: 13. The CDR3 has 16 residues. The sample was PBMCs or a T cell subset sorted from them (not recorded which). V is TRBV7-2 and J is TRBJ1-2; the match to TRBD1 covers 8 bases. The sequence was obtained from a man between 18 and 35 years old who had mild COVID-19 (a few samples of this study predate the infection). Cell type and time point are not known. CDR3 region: CASSSTGPTGVNGYTF. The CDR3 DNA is TGTGCCAGCAGCTCAACCGGACCGACAGGGGTAAATGGCTACACCTTC.